This T cell receptor beta chain was captured in a study of cytomegalovirus exposure and HLA in healthy donors. The germline CDR1 and CDR2 sequences are SGHTA and FQGTGA. Between the trimmed V and J ends, which lost 1 base and 8 bases, there was a span of 9 bases. This CDR3 is built from 13 residues. Study conclusions and caveats: TCR beta sequences reportedly predicted most subjects' HLA-A and HLA-B alleles accurately. Earlier analysis found most TCR beta V segments productive about 90% or about 30% of the time.

PCR primers comprised 60 Vbeta and 13 Jbeta primers. TCRdb keeps only in-frame clones here, not all; method: immunoSEQ multiplex PCR. The sample consists of fewer than 250,000 clones, roughly 80% of them appearing once. Regarding this clone: As yet, its antigen is unknown.

The clonotype was recovered from a man aged 25 to 40 in good health and CMV-seronegative. Sequenced material: PBMCs. This chain uses TRBV7-3 with TRBJ2-1, with D possibly TRBD1 on 5 matching bases. The CDR3 loop is CASSLRLGDEQFF. The CDR3 bases are TGTGCCAGCAGCTTAAGGTTAGGGGATGAGCAGTTCTTC. The whole variable domain, filled in from reference TRBV7-3 and TRBJ2-1, reads GAGVSQTPSNKVTEKGKYVELRCDPISGHTALYWYRQSLGQGPEFLIYFQGTGAADDSGLPNDRFFAVRPEGSVSTLKIQRTERGDSAVYLCASSLRLGDEQFFGPGTRLTVL.